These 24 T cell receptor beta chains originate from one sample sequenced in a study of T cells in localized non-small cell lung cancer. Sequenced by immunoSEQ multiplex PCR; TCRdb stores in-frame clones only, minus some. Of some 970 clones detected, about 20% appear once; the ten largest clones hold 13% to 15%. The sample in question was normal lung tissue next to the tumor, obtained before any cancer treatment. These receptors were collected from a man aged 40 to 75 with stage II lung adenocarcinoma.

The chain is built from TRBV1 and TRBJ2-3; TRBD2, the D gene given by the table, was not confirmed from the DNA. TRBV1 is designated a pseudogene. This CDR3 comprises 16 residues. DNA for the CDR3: TGCGCCAGCAGCCTCTCGGGGGGGCGGTCTTCAGATACGCAGTATTTT. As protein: CASSLSGGRSSDTQYF.

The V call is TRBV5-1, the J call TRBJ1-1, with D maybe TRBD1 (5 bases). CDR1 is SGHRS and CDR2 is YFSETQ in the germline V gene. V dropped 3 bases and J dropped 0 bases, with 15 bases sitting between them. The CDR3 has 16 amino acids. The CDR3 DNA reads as TGCGCCAGCAGCTGGGACGGGGCAGGAGTGAACACTGAAGCTTTCTTT. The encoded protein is CASSWDGAGVNTEAFF.

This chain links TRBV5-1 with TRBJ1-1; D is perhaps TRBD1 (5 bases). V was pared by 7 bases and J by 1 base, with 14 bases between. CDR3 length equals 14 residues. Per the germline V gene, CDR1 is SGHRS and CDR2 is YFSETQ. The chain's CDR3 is CASWPGLKNTEAFF. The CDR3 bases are TGCGCCAGCTGGCCGGGGCTGAAGAACACTGAAGCTTTCTTT.

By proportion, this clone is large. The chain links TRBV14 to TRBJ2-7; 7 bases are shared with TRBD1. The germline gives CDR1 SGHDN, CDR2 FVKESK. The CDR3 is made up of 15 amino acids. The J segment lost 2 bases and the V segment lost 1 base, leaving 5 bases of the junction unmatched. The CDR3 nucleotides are TGTGCCAGCAGCCAAGGTGGGACAGTGCCCTACGAGCAGTACTTC. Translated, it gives CASSQGGTVPYEQYF.

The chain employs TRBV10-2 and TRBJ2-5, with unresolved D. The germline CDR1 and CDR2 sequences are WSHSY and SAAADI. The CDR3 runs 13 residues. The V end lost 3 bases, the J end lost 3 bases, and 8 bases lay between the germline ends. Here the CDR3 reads CASSDPGEETQYF. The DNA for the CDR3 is TGCGCCAGCAGTGACCCTGGGGAAGAGACCCAGTACTTC.

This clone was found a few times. CDR3 bases: TGTGCCAGCAGCTTCGGGACGTCCTTGACCGGGGAGCTGTTTTTT. Protein: CASSFGTSLTGELFF. This sequence joins TRBV11-3 and TRBJ2-2; D assignment may be TRBD1 or TRBD2 (5 bases each). Germline CDR1 reads SGHNT; CDR2 reads YENEEA. The CDR3 covers 15 residues. V shed 3 bases and J shed 5 bases, with 13 bases lying between them.

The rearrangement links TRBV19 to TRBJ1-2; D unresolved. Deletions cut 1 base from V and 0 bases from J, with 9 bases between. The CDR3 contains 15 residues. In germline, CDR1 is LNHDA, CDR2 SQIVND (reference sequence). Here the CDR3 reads CASSIVSVTNYGYTF. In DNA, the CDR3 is TGTGCCAGTAGTATAGTTTCAGTAACTAACTATGGCTACACCTTC.

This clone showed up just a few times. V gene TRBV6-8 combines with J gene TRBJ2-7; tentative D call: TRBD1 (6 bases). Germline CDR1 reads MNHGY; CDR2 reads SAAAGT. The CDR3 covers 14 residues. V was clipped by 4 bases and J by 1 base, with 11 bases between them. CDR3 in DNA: TGTGCCAGCAGTTTTGCAGGGGCTTCCTACGAGCAGTACTTC. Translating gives CASSFAGASYEQYF.

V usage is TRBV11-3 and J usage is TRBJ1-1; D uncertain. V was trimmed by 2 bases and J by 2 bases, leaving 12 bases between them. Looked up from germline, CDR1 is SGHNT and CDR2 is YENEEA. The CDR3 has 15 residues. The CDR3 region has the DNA TGTGCCAGCAGCTTAAATTCGGCGACCAACACTGAAGCTTTCTTT. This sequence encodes CASSLNSATNTEAFF.

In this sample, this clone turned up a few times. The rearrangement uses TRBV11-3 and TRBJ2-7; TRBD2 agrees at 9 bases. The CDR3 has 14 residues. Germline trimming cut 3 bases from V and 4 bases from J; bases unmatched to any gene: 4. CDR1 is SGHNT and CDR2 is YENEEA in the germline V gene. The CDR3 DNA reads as TGTGCCAGCAGCTTTGCGGGGGGGCGTTACGAGCAGTACTTC. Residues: CASSFAGGRYEQYF.

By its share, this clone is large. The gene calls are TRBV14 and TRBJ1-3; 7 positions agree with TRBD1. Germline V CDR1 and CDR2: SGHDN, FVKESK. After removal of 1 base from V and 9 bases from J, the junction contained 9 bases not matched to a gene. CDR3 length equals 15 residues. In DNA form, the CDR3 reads TGTGCCAGCAGCCAAGGCTCGACAGGGATCGTCACCATATATTTT. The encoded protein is CASSQGSTGIVTIYF.

Here the CDR3 reads CASSQDFSSTDTQYF. The DNA for the CDR3 is TGTGCCAGCAGCCAAGACTTTTCTAGCACAGATACGCAGTATTTT. The chain combines TRBV14 with TRBJ2-3, with D unresolved. Germline V gene data show CDR1 as SGHDN and CDR2 as FVKESK. Trimming took 0 bases from V and 0 from J, leaving 7 bases between them. The CDR3 runs 15 residues.

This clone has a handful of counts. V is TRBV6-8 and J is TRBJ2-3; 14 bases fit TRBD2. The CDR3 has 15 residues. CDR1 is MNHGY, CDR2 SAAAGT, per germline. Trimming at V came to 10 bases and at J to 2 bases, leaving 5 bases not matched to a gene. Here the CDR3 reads CAIGTSGGYTDTQYF. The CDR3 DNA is TGTGCCATCGGGACTAGCGGGGGATACACAGATACGCAGTATTTT.

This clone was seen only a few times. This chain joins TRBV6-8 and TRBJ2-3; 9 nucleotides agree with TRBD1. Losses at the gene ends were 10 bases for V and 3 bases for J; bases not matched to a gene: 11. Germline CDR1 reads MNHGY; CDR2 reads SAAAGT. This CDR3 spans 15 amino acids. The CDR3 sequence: CAISDSGTGTDTQYF. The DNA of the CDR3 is TGTGCCATCAGCGATTCCGGGACAGGGACAGATACGCAGTATTTT.

The CDR3 DNA reads as TGCGCCAGCAGCCACTACCGGGACAGCTACTACGAGCAGTACTTC. Amino acids: CASSHYRDSYYEQYF. The rearrangement joins TRBV1 to TRBJ2-7; the D call in the table, TRBD1, was not verified against the DNA. TRBV1 is assigned pseudogene status. The CDR3 extends over 15 amino acids.

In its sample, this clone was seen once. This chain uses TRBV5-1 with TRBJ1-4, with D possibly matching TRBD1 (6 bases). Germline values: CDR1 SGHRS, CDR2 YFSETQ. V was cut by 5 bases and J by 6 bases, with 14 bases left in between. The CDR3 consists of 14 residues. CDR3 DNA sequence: TGCGCCAGCAGGCCGGCAGGGGATTATGAAAAACTGTTTTTT. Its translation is CASRPAGDYEKLFF.

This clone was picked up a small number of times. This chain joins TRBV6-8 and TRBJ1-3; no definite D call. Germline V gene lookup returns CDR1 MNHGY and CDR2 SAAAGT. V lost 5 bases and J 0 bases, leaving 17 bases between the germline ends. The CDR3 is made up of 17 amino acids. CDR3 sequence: CASSPRGSSRSGNTIYF. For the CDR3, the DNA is TGTGCCAGCAGTCCCCGCGGGTCTTCTCGCTCTGGAAACACCATATATTTT.

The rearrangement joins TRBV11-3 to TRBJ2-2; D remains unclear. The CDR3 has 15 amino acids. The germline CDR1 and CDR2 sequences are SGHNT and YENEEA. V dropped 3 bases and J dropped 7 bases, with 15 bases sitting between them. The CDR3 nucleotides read TGTGCCAGCAGCTTTAATCGAGTTTCTGGCGGGGAGCTGTTTTTT. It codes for CASSFNRVSGGELFF.

CDR3 in amino acids: CASSQDRKTQYF. The CDR3 nucleotides are TGTGCCAGCAGCCAAGATAGGAAGACCCAGTACTTC. The chain links TRBV14 to TRBJ2-5; D is undetermined. V lost 0 bases to trimming and J lost 6 bases, with 5 bases between them. This CDR3 contains 12 residues. CDR1 is SGHDN, CDR2 FVKESK, per germline.

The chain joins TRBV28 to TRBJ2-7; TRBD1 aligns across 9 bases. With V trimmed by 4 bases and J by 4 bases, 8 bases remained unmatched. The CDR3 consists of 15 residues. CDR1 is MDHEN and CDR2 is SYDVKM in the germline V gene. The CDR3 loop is CASSSGTGPLYEQYF. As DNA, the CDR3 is TGTGCCAGCAGTTCCGGGACAGGGCCCTTATACGAGCAGTACTTC.

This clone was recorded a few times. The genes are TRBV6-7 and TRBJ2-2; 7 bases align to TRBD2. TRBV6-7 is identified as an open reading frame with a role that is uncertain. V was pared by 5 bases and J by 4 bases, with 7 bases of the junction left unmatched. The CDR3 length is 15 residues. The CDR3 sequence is CASSELAGGTGELFF. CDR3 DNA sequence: TGTGCCAGCAGTGAATTAGCGGGCGGCACCGGGGAGCTGTTTTTT.

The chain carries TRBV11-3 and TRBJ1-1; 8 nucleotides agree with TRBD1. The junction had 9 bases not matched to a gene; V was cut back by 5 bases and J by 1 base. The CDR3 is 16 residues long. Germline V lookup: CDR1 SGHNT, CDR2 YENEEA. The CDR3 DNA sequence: TGTGCCAGCAGCCCCCGGACAGGGCGAGGGAACACTGAAGCTTTCTTT. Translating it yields CASSPRTGRGNTEAFF.

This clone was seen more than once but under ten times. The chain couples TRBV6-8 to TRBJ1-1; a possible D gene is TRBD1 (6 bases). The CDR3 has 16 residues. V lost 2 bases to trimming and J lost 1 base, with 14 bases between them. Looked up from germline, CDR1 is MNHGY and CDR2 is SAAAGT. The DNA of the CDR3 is TGTGCCAGCAGTTACCCGACGGGGGGCGGGAACACTGAAGCTTTCTTT. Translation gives CASSYPTGGGNTEAFF.

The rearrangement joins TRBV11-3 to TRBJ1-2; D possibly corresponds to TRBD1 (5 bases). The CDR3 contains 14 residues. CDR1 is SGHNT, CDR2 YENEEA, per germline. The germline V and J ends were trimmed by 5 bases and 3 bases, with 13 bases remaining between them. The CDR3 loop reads CASSPPGDYYGYTF. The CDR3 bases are TGTGCCAGCAGCCCCCCCGGGGACTACTATGGCTACACCTTC.